A single sample gave rise to the 32 T cell receptor beta chains below, sequenced in a study of T cell responses to AZD1222 COVID-19 vaccine. The table came from immunoSEQ multiplex PCR; TCRdb's copy has only in-frame clones and leaves some out. The table has tens of thousands of clones, 84% seen once; the top ten hold less than 9.5%. Sequencing was performed on peripheral blood, taken on day 0 of AZD1222 vaccination. All receptors come from an adult in good health.

In regard to this clone: Other DNA variants within this sample encode the same CDR3. This chain connects TRBV4-1 to TRBJ2-7; D call uncertain. This CDR3 is built from 14 residues. With 3 bases removed from V and 4 bases from J, the gap between germline ends came to 13 bases. CDR1 MGHRA and CDR2 YSYEKL come from the germline V gene. The CDR3 DNA reads as TGCGCCAGCAGCCAGGGCGTGGGCAGTTACGAGCAGTACTTC. Translated: CASSQGVGSYEQYF.

The chain has TRBV3-1 (or the pseudogene TRBV3-2) and TRBJ1-4, with a possible D match to TRBD1 (5 bases). The CDR3 spans 15 residues. Trimming pared 6 bases from V and 8 bases from J, leaving 19 bases between. Germline-derived CDR1 and CDR2 are LGHDT and YNNKEL (reference sequence). CDR3 in DNA: TGTGCCAGCAGGCGTACATTGGGGGGAAGAGAAAAACTGTTTTTT. This translates into CASRRTLGGREKLFF.

The gene calls are TRBV27 and TRBJ2-1, with D possibly matching TRBD1 (5 bases). Trimming removed 4 bases at V and 4 bases at J, with 17 bases between. The CDR3 spans 16 residues. Germline CDR1 MNHEY, CDR2 SMNVEV (reference sequence). The CDR3 loop is CASSSYRLGGYNEQFF. DNA for the CDR3: TGTGCCAGCAGTTCCTACAGGTTGGGTGGATACAATGAGCAGTTCTTC.

The chain combines TRBV28 with TRBJ2-1; D could derive from TRBD1 or TRBD2 (7 bases each). CDR3 length: 16 residues. Looked up from germline, CDR1 is MDHEN and CDR2 is SYDVKM. Trimming removed 5 bases from V and 0 bases from J, with 14 bases in between. The CDR3 here is CASSLQGGSSYNEQFF. The CDR3 nucleotides are TGTGCCAGCAGTCTCCAGGGGGGGAGCTCCTACAATGAGCAGTTCTTC.

V gene TRBV27 combines with J gene TRBJ1-6; D not certain. Germline CDR1 reads MNHEY; CDR2 reads SMNVEV (reference sequence). CDR3 length equals 12 residues. Deletions cut 2 bases from V and 9 bases from J, with 5 bases between. CDR3 nucleotides: TGTGCCAGCAGTTTACTCCGTTCACCCCTCCACTTT. Translated, it gives CASSLLRSPLHF.

The CDR3 sequence is CASSHPGVGNQPQHF. In nucleotides, the CDR3 is TGCGCCAGCAGCCACCCCGGGGTGGGGAATCAGCCCCAGCATTTT. The chain recombines TRBV4-1 with TRBJ1-5; D remains unclear. Deletions cut 3 bases from V and 4 bases from J, with 13 bases between. The CDR3 is 15 amino acids. Germline CDR1 MGHRA, CDR2 YSYEKL.

This chain uses TRBV10-3 with TRBJ2-3, with 7 positions matching TRBD2. CDR3 size: 15 residues. Looked up from germline, CDR1 is ENHRY and CDR2 is SYGVKD. Trimming removed 10 bases from V and 4 bases from J; junction bases left unmatched: 14. CDR3 sequence (DNA): TGTGCCACCAGGGCCTCCGGGGGGTCCGCAGATACGCAGTATTTT. Encoded protein: CATRASGGSADTQYF.

The chain employs TRBV7-8 and TRBJ2-5, with no clear D. There are 13 residues in the CDR3. Germline V CDR1 and CDR2: SGHVS, FQNEAQ. Trimming shortened V by 5 bases and J by 4 bases, and 11 bases separated the two germline ends. The CDR3 nucleotides are TGTGCCAGCAGCCGCTCGCCCGGAGAGACCCAGTACTTC. Translated: CASSRSPGETQYF.

This sequence joins TRBV12-3 or TRBV12-4 and TRBJ2-7; 7 bases map to TRBD1. This CDR3 is built from 11 residues. V dropped 8 bases and J dropped 4; count of bases not matched to a gene: 2. CDR3 residues: CASGRGYEQYF. CDR3 sequence (DNA): TGTGCCAGCGGCAGGGGGTACGAGCAGTACTTC.

V and J are TRBV9 and TRBJ1-3; no reliable D call. The V and J ends lost 0 bases and 0 bases respectively, with 10 bases between them. Germline lookup yields CDR1 SGDLS and CDR2 YYNGEE. The CDR3 sequence is 16 residues long. CDR3 residues: CASSVGLAYSGNTIYF. The DNA of the CDR3 is TGTGCCAGCAGCGTAGGTCTGGCTTACTCTGGAAACACCATATATTTT.

V is TRBV7-2 and J is TRBJ1-4; D uncertain. The CDR3 has 16 amino acids. The germline CDR1 and CDR2 sequences are SGHTA and FQGNSA. V was cut by 5 bases and J by 7 bases, with 20 bases left in between. Written as DNA, the CDR3 is TGTGCCAGCAGCCCCCGTCCCCGCAGGATGGGTGAAAAACTGTTTTTT. As protein: CASSPRPRRMGEKLFF.

V is TRBV4-3 and J is TRBJ2-6; TRBD1 matches at 9 bases. Unmatched junction bases numbered 6, after V lost 6 bases and J lost 3 bases. The length of the CDR3 is 16 residues. Germline assignment: CDR1 LGHNA and CDR2 YSLEER. The CDR3 is CASSHYRGLGANVLTF. The CDR3, as DNA: TGCGCCAGCAGTCATTACAGGGGGCTTGGGGCCAACGTCCTGACTTTC.

This chain uses TRBV5-4 with TRBJ2-2; 11 nucleotides align to TRBD1. In germline, CDR1 is SGHNT, CDR2 YYREEE (reference sequence). V shed 4 bases, J shed 6 bases, and the junction held 5 bases outside the gene matches. The CDR3 has 15 residues. This CDR3 reads CASSHPDRGPGELFF. The DNA for the CDR3 is TGTGCCAGCAGCCACCCGGACAGGGGGCCCGGGGAGCTGTTTTTT.

This clone was seen a few times. This chain links TRBV24-1 with TRBJ2-1; 7 nucleotides agree with TRBD2. Germline CDR1 and CDR2: KGHDR and SFDVKD. The CDR3 spans 14 residues. The V gene end was trimmed by 0 bases and the J gene end by 9 bases; junction bases not matched to a gene: 4. The CDR3 is CATSDLYGGGEQFF. The CDR3 nucleotides are TGTGCCACCAGTGATTTGTACGGCGGGGGTGAGCAGTTCTTC.

This clone was counted only a few times. The V call is TRBV30, the J call TRBJ2-1; D not certain. Germline V gives CDR1 GTSNPN, CDR2 SVGIG (reference sequence). This CDR3 comprises 16 residues. Trimming pared 1 base from V and 1 base from J, leaving 14 bases between. CDR3 sequence (DNA): TGTGCCTGGAGTGCATACGGACGCAGGTCCTACAATGAGCAGTTCTTC. Protein: CAWSAYGRRSYNEQFF. The full variable domain, rest sourced from reference TRBV30 and TRBJ2-1, is SQTIHQWPATLVQPVGSPLSLECTVEGTSNPNLYWYRQAAGRGLQLLFYSVGIGQISSEVPQNLSASRPQDRQFILSSKKLLLSDSGFYLCAWSAYGRRSYNEQFFGPGTRLTVL.

The V gene is TRBV28, the J gene TRBJ1-2; D gene unclear. The CDR3 has 11 amino acids. CDR1 and CDR2 (germline): MDHEN, SYDVKM. The V and J ends lost 7 bases and 4 bases respectively, with 7 bases between them. CDR3 protein: CASTNRYGYTF. The CDR3 nucleotides read TGTGCCAGCACAAATCGCTATGGCTACACCTTC.

V usage is TRBV10-3 and J usage is TRBJ2-1; possibly TRBD2 for D (6 bases). The CDR3 has 13 residues. Germline V gene data show CDR1 as ENHRY and CDR2 as SYGVKD. With 8 bases removed from V and 0 bases from J, the gap between germline ends came to 8 bases. Here the CDR3 reads CAIGGSSYNEQFF. The CDR3 DNA reads TGTGCCATCGGGGGGAGCTCCTACAATGAGCAGTTCTTC.

Here the CDR3 reads CASSPGTGNEKLFF. CDR3 DNA sequence: TGTGCCAGCAGTCCCGGGACGGGAAATGAAAAACTGTTTTTT. This chain links TRBV7-6 with TRBJ1-4; perhaps TRBD1 as D (5 bases). The V end was cut by 6 bases, the J end by 5 bases, with 13 bases between. The CDR3 runs 14 residues. Germline loops: CDR1 SGHVS, CDR2 FNYEAQ. The entire variable domain, with the rest obtained from reference TRBV7-6 and TRBJ1-4, is as follows: GAGVSQSPRYKVTKRGQDVALRCDPISGHVSLYWYRQALGQGPEFLTYFNYEAQQDKSGLPNDRFSAERPEGSISTLTIQRTEQRDSAMYRCASSPGTGNEKLFFGSGTQLSVL.

V usage is TRBV19 and J usage is TRBJ1-2; maybe TRBD1 (6 bases). The CDR3 contains 14 residues. Germline-derived CDR1 and CDR2 are LNHDA and SQIVND (reference sequence). V was shortened by 7 bases and J by 1 base, with 13 bases between the two germline ends. The CDR3 coding sequence is TGTGCCAGTACGGCCAGCAGGGGTAACTATGGCTACACCTTC. Protein product: CASTASRGNYGYTF.

This chain connects TRBV19 to TRBJ1-1; D unclear. Germline assignment: CDR1 LNHDA and CDR2 SQIVND (reference sequence). The CDR3 runs 15 residues. V was clipped by 3 bases and J by 1 base, with 12 bases between them. The CDR3 spells CASSISGLANTEAFF. The CDR3 nucleotides read TGTGCCAGTAGTATCTCAGGATTGGCGAACACTGAAGCTTTCTTT.

The chain uses TRBV12-3 or TRBV12-4 and TRBJ2-3; a weak D match, TRBD2 (5 bases). The CDR3 sequence is 13 residues long. Trimming pared 9 bases from V and 2 bases from J, leaving 12 bases between. The CDR3 DNA reads as TGTGCCAGTTTGGACGGGAACACAGATACGCAGTATTTT. Protein: CASLDGNTDTQYF.

The chain couples TRBV15 to TRBJ1-2; D not certain. There are 13 residues in the CDR3. Germline-derived CDR1 and CDR2 are LNHNV and YYDKDF (reference sequence). V was pared by 5 bases and J by 6 bases, with 13 bases between. CDR3 sequence reads: CATSPRLWDGYTF. The CDR3 DNA follows: TGTGCCACCAGCCCTCGGCTGTGGGATGGCTACACCTTC.

This clone was observed a single time. J is TRBJ2-7 and V is TRBV9; D may be TRBD1 (5 bases). Between the trimmed V and J ends, which lost 3 bases and 1 base, there was a span of 8 bases. Germline lookup yields CDR1 SGDLS and CDR2 YYNGEE. The length of the CDR3 is 13 residues. The CDR3: CASSEGLSYEQYF. CDR3 coding DNA: TGTGCCAGCAGCGAGGGGTTATCCTACGAGCAGTACTTC. The variable domain in full, completed from reference TRBV9 and TRBJ2-7, reads DSGVTQTPKHLITATGQRVTLRCSPRSGDLSVYWYQQSLDQGLQFLIQYYNGEERAKGNILERFSAQQFPDLHSELNLSSLELGDSALYFCASSEGLSYEQYFGPGTRLTVT.

This clone was observed once. The chain recombines TRBV7-2 with TRBJ1-2; 9 bases map to TRBD1. With 6 bases clipped from V and 5 bases from J, the junction kept 7 bases outside the gene matches. Germline CDR1 is SGHTA and CDR2 is FQGNSA. This CDR3 comprises 14 residues. This CDR3 is CASRPGQGIYGYTF. In DNA, the CDR3 is TGTGCCAGCAGGCCGGGACAGGGAATTTATGGCTACACCTTC. The entire variable domain, with the rest obtained from reference TRBV7-2 and TRBJ1-2, is as follows: GAGVSQSPSNKVTEKGKDVELRCDPISGHTALYWYRQSLGQGLEFLIYFQGNSAPDKSGLPSDRFSAERTGGSVSTLTIQRTQQEDSAVYLCASRPGQGIYGYTFGSGTRLTVV.

The rearrangement joins TRBV6-6 to TRBJ1-4; 7 nucleotides match TRBD1. With 6 bases clipped from V and 8 bases from J, the junction kept 12 bases outside the gene matches. Germline values: CDR1 MNHNY, CDR2 SVGAGI (reference sequence). The CDR3 length is 15 residues. CDR3 in DNA: TGTGCCAGCAGAATGGGAGGGGGCCGAGGGGAAAAACTGTTTTTT. Translating gives CASRMGGGRGEKLFF.

V and J are TRBV13 and TRBJ2-7; D could derive from TRBD1 or TRBD2 (5 bases each). The CDR3 consists of 14 residues. V lost 2 bases and J lost 1, with 9 bases in between. Per germline, CDR1 PRHDT and CDR2 FYEKMQ (reference sequence). The CDR3 loop is CASSLRRESYEQYF. DNA for the CDR3: TGTGCCAGCAGCTTACGCAGGGAGTCCTACGAGCAGTACTTC.

The gene calls are TRBV30 and TRBJ1-4, with TRBD1 identical over 7 bases. The V gene end was trimmed by 0 bases and the J gene end by 6 bases; junction bases not matched to a gene: 4. This CDR3 comprises 14 residues. CDR1 and CDR2 (germline): GTSNPN, SVGIG (reference sequence). In nucleotides, the CDR3 is TGTGCCTGGAGTGTGGTCAGGGGGGATGAAAAACTGTTTTTT. This sequence encodes CAWSVVRGDEKLFF. The complete variable domain, with remaining parts taken from reference TRBV30 and TRBJ1-4, reads SQTIHQWPATLVQPVGSPLSLECTVEGTSNPNLYWYRQAAGRGLQLLFYSVGIGQISSEVPQNLSASRPQDRQFILSSKKLLLSDSGFYLCAWSVVRGDEKLFFGSGTQLSVL.

The chain recombines TRBV2 with TRBJ1-1; perhaps TRBD1 as D (6 bases). V dropped 5 bases and J dropped 5 bases, with 12 bases sitting between them. Germline V gene lookup returns CDR1 SNHLY and CDR2 FYNNEI. The CDR3 contains 13 residues. CDR3: CASSPEGGTEAFF. DNA of the CDR3: TGTGCCAGCAGTCCGGAGGGGGGAACTGAAGCTTTCTTT.

The chain recombines TRBV18 with TRBJ1-1, with D tentatively TRBD1 (5 bases). Germline V gene lookup returns CDR1 KGHSH and CDR2 LQKENI. Trimming took off 3 bases at V and 9 bases at J, with 17 bases between the two ends. There are 14 residues in the CDR3. CDR3 coding DNA: TGTGCCAGCTCACCCCAATGGGGACGGGATAAAGCTTTCTTT. Translation: CASSPQWGRDKAFF.

Remarks on this clone: The junction does not match germline at one end; this may be a read error. CDR3 protein: CAGSFRLAGGHIDTQYF. The DNA for the CDR3 is TGTGCCGGCAGTTTTCGGCTAGCGGGGGGGCATATAGATACGCAGTATTTT. J is TRBJ2-3 and V is TRBV27; 12 nucleotides match TRBD2. Germline V gives CDR1 MNHEY, CDR2 SMNVEV (reference sequence). CDR3 size: 17 residues.

The V call is TRBV4-3, the J call TRBJ2-1, with 8 bases lining up with TRBD2. Germline trimming cut 3 bases from V and 0 bases from J; bases unmatched to any gene: 10. CDR1 and CDR2 (germline): LGHNA, YSLEER. The CDR3 spans 18 residues. CDR3 region: CASSHGDGGDHSYNEQFF. The CDR3 DNA follows: TGCGCCAGCAGCCACGGCGACGGGGGGGACCACTCCTACAATGAGCAGTTCTTC.

The rearrangement uses TRBV7-2 and TRBJ1-2; TRBD1 is a possible D gene (5 bases). The germline CDR1 and CDR2 sequences are SGHTA and FQGNSA. Trimming stripped 7 bases from V and 8 bases from J, with 23 bases between. The CDR3 is 15 amino acids. Written as DNA, the CDR3 is TGTGCCAGCACCCTAATCGCGGTGGGGGTCTTAGGCTACACCTTC. This gives the protein CASTLIAVGVLGYTF.